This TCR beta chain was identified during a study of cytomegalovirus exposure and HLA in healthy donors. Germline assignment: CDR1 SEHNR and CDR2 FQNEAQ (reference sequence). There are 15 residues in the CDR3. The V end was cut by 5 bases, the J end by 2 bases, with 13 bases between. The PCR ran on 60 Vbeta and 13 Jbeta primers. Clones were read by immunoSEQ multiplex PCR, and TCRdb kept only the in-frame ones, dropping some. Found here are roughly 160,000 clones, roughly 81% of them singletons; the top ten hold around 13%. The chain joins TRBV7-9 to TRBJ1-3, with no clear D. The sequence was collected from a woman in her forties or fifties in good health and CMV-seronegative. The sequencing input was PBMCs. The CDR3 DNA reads TGTGCCAGCAGCCCCGGGTCGAAAACTGGAAACACCATATATTTT. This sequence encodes CASSPGSKTGNTIYF.